This TCR beta chain was documented in a study of cytomegalovirus exposure and HLA in healthy donors. Study-level points and caveats: The investigators catalogued 150 or so TCR beta chains as cytomegalovirus-associated. Exclusion applied to some V segments, including TRBV6-2 and TRBV6-3, as they were indistinguishable.

The study ran its PCR with 60 Vbeta and 13 Jbeta primers. Sequencing used immunoSEQ multiplex PCR; TCRdb keeps in-frame clones, though not all of them. The sample yields over 150,000 clones, under 90% seen once. Trimming cost V 6 bases and J 4 bases; bases outside gene matches: 5. There are 14 residues in the CDR3. From germline, CDR1 is SNHLY and CDR2 FYNNEI. This clone showed up just a few times. The antigen remains unidentified. The chain uses TRBV2 and TRBJ1-5; 8 bases match TRBD1. The sequencing sample was made of PBMCs. The source of this sequence is a man aged 25 to 40 in good health and CMV-seronegative. The CDR3 DNA reads as TGTGCCAGCAGCCAGACAGGGGAGAATCAGCCCCAGCATTTT. Encoded protein: CASSQTGENQPQHF.